Shown below are 5 T cell receptor beta chains from a single sample sequenced in a study of blood T cell repertoires in COVID-19. The data were produced by immunoSEQ multiplex PCR, yet TCRdb's version contains in-frame clones alone and is incomplete. The data show under 300,000 clones, with about four fifths seen just once and roughly a tenth held by the top ten. Sequenced: peripheral blood. The receptors stem from an elderly woman with acute or convalescent COVID-19.

As to this clone: One junction end does not reproduce the germline sequence, and a read error may be involved. CDR3 in DNA: TGTGCCAGCAGCGCAACAGTTGGCTACGCCTTC. Translation gives CASSATVGYAF. The rearrangement joins TRBV5-6 to TRBJ1-2; D gene unclear. The CDR3 extends over 11 amino acids. Germline loops: CDR1 SGHDT, CDR2 YYEEEE.

This chain uses TRBV28 with TRBJ2-7; 8 positions agree with TRBD1. The CDR3 sequence is 19 residues long. Germline V gene data show CDR1 as MDHEN and CDR2 as SYDVKM. The V and J ends lost 5 bases and 0 bases, in that order; junction bases with no gene match: 18. The CDR3 reads CASSPSPTRGLVSSYEQYF. The CDR3 DNA follows: TGTGCCAGCAGTCCCTCACCCACCAGGGGGCTGGTAAGCTCCTACGAGCAGTACTTC.

This clone has only one observation. V gene TRBV5-8 combines with J gene TRBJ2-7; D might be TRBD2 (6 bases). The CDR3 is made up of 16 amino acids. Trimming cost V 3 bases and J 2 bases, with 18 bases left between them. The germline V gene has CDR1 SGHTS and CDR2 YDEGEE. The CDR3 here is CASSYRRTRGAYEQYF. The CDR3 DNA sequence: TGTGCCAGCAGCTACCGACGTACGCGGGGAGCCTACGAGCAGTACTTC.

This rearrangement joins TRBV27 to TRBJ2-5; TRBD2 matches 9 bases. The CDR3 loop spans 15 amino acids. The V and J ends lost 3 bases and 5 bases, in that order; junction bases with no gene match: 7. From germline, CDR1 is MNHEY and CDR2 SMNVEV (reference sequence). CDR3 DNA: TGTGCCAGCAGTTTCAGCGGGGGGCCCCGGGAGACCCAGTACTTC. It encodes CASSFSGGPRETQYF.

The J gene is TRBJ2-5, the V gene TRBV30; D is undetermined. CDR1 is GTSNPN, CDR2 SVGIG, per germline (reference sequence). The CDR3 extends over 13 amino acids. The V end was cut by 3 bases, the J end by 2 bases, with 10 bases between. The CDR3 sequence: CAWSTAVQETQYF. CDR3 DNA: TGTGCCTGGAGCACTGCGGTGCAAGAGACCCAGTACTTC.